This T cell receptor beta chain was recorded in a study of cytomegalovirus exposure and HLA in healthy donors. Findings and caveats of the study: TRBV6-2, TRBV6-3 and some other V segments were excluded as indistinguishable.

When sampled, the donors appeared nominally healthy, though they likely had unrecorded immune exposures. This clone was seen once. Its antigen is unidentified. 13 Jbeta primers and 60 Vbeta primers were used for the PCR. Here immunoSEQ multiplex PCR was the method, and the copy in TCRdb shows in-frame clones only, minus some. The sample contains about 130,000 clones, approximately 79% of which appear only once. CDR1 is MDHEN and CDR2 is SYDVKM in the germline V gene. V shed 2 bases and J shed 2 bases, with 16 bases lying between them. The CDR3 length is 16 residues. The sequence came from a man aged 18 to 30 in good health and CMV-seropositive. The specimen was PBMCs. J is TRBJ2-7 and V is TRBV28; the D gene is possibly TRBD1 (5 bases). CDR3 nucleotide sequence: TGTGCCAGCAGTTTAGATCAAAGCCCAGGGCCCTACGAGCAGTACTTC. It encodes CASSLDQSPGPYEQYF.